Sequencing of this T cell receptor (beta chain) was carried out in a study of blood T cell repertoires in COVID-19. As for the study in general: There were acute and convalescent COVID-19 samples, and they came from the United States, Italy and Spain. The analysed material was cDNA or gDNA that came from T cells, B-cell-depleted T cells, or PBMCs.

The CDR3 length is 13 residues. Germline CDR1 SGHDT, CDR2 YYEEEE. V was shortened by 0 bases and J by 7 bases, with 7 bases between the two germline ends. In the authors' workflow: Reference gene primer amplification gave estimated nucleated cell counts. The repertoire was sequenced with immunoSEQ multiplex PCR; TCRdb's copy has only in-frame clones and lacks some. The V and J calls and clone size were taken over from that table, and D and trimming were inferred from the DNA. This sample has 140,000 to 150,000 clones; roughly 86% occur once, and the top ten carry over 0.8%. This receptor was obtained from a woman in her forties or fifties with acute or convalescent COVID-19. The J gene is TRBJ1-4, the V gene TRBV5-6; D possibly corresponds to TRBD1 (6 bases). Material for sequencing was peripheral blood. The CDR3 DNA reads as TGTGCCAGCAGCTTGGTAGGGGGTGAAAAACTGTTTTTT. Protein sequence: CASSLVGGEKLFF.